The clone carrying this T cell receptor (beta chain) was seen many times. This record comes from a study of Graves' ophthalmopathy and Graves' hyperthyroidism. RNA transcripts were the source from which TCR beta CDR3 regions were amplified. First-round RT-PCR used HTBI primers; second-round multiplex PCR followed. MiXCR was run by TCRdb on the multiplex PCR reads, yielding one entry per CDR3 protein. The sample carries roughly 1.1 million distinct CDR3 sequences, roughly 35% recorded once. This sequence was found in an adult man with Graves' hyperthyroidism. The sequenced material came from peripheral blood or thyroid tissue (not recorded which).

The CDR3 region is CASSLASAAEAFF. CDR3 bases: TGCGCCAGCAGCTTGGCCTCAGCAGCAGAAGCTTTCTTT. This rearrangement joins TRBV5-1 to TRBJ1-1; D remains ambiguous. CDR1 is SGHRS and CDR2 is YFSETQ in the germline V gene. V was cut by 0 bases and J by 8 bases, with 11 bases left in between. The CDR3 runs to 13 residues.